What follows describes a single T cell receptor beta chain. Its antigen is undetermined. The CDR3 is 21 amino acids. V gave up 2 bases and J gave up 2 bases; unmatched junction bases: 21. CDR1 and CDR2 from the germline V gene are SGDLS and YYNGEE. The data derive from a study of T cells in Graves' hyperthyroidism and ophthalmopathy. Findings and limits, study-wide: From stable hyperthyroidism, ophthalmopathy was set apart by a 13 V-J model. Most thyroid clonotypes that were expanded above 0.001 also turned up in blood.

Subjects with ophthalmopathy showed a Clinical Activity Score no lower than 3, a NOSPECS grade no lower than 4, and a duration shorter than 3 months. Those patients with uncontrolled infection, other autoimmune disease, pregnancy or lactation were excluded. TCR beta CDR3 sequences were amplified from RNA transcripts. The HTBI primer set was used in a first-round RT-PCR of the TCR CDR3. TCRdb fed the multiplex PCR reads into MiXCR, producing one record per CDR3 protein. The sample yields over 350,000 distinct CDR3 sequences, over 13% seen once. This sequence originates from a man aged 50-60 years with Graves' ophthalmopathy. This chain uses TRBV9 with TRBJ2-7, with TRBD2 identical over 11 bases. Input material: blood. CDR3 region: CASSVSPVSTSGSSGAYEQYF. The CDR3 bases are TGTGCCAGCAGCGTCTCCCCAGTTTCCACTAGCGGGAGCTCCGGGGCCTACGAGCAGTACTTC.